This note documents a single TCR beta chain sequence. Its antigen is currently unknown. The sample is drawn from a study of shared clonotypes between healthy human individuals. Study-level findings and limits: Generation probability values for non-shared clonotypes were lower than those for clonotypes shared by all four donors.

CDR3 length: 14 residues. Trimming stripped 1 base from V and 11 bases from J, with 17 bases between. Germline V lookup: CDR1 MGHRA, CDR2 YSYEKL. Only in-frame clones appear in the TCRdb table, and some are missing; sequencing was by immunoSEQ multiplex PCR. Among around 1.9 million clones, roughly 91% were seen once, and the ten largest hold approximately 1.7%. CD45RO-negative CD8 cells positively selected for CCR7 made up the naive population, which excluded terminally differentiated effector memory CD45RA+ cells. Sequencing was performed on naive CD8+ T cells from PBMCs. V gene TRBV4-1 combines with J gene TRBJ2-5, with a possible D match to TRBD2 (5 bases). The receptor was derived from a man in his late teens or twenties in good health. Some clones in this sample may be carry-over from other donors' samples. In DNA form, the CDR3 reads TGCGCCAGCAGCCAAGGGCCGGGCCCCTGGACTCAGTACTTC. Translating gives CASSQGPGPWTQYF.